The 32 T cell receptor beta chains below come from one sample, sequenced in a study of T cells in Graves' hyperthyroidism and ophthalmopathy. Amplification of TCR beta CDR3 regions was performed using RNA transcripts as template. The HTBI set primed first-round TCR CDR3 RT-PCR. TCRdb used MiXCR to reprocess the multiplex PCR reads, holding one entry per CDR3 protein. The table shows about 420,000 distinct CDR3 sequences, with approximately 14% occurring only once. The sample consisted of blood. The source is a woman aged 18-29 years with Graves' hyperthyroidism.

This clonotype was counted at least ten times. The chain couples TRBV12-3 or TRBV12-4 to TRBJ1-5; no reliable D call. V lost 1 base to trimming and J lost 1 base, with 2 bases between them. CDR3 length: 13 amino acids. CDR3 region: CASSLESNQPQHF. As DNA, the CDR3 is TGTGCCAGCAGTTTAGAGAGCAATCAGCCCCAGCATTTT.

Ten or more counts support this clonotype. The rearrangement links TRBV11-2 to TRBJ2-2; maybe TRBD1 (6 bases). The CDR3 has 14 residues. Deletions cut 0 bases from V and 6 bases from J, with 8 bases between. Germline CDR1 and CDR2: SGHAT and FQNNGV. In DNA, the CDR3 is TGTGCCAGCAGCTTAGATGACAGGTCCGGGGAGCTGTTTTTT. Protein sequence: CASSLDDRSGELFF.

The chain joins TRBV20-1 to TRBJ1-5; no reliable D call. The V end was cut by 6 bases, the J end by 1 base, with 7 bases between. CDR1 is DFQATT, CDR2 SNEGSKA, per germline (reference sequence). This CDR3 contains 12 residues. As DNA, the CDR3 is TGCAGTGCCTCCGGGAGCAATCAGCCCCAGCATTTT. Translation: CSASGSNQPQHF.

This clonotype was observed at least ten times. The rearrangement joins TRBV5-6 to TRBJ2-7, with 8 bases that match TRBD2. J gave up 7 bases and V 4 bases, and 10 bases lay outside the gene matches. Germline V CDR1 and CDR2: SGHDT, YYEEEE. There are 14 residues in the CDR3. The CDR3 here is CASSPGLEVREQYF. The DNA of the CDR3 is TGTGCCAGCAGCCCGGGACTAGAGGTACGAGAGCAGTACTTC. Using reference TRBV5-6 and TRBJ2-7 for the parts outside the CDR3, the full variable domain is DAGVTQSPTHLIKTRGQQVTLRCSPKSGHDTVSWYQQALGQGPQFIFQYYEEEERQRGNFPDRFSGHQFPNYSSELNVNALLLGDSALYLCASSPGLEVREQYFGPGTRLTVT.

As concerns this clonotype: This may be a read error, as it is one base from a much larger clone. The V and J genes are TRBV3-1 and TRBJ2-1, with TRBD2 matching 11 bases. The length of the CDR3 is 19 residues. The germline CDR1 and CDR2 sequences are LGHDT and YNNKEL (reference sequence). Germline trimming cut 0 bases from V and 0 bases from J; bases unmatched to any gene: 7. Written as DNA, the CDR3 is TGTGCCAGCAGCCAAGATCTACTAGCGGGGGCAAGCTCCTACAATGAGCAGTTCTTC. Protein product: CASSQDLLAGASSYNEQFF.

V is TRBV12-3 or TRBV12-4 and J is TRBJ2-1; D is perhaps TRBD1 or TRBD2 (5 bases each). The V and J ends lost 6 bases and 1 base respectively, with 19 bases between them. The CDR3 sequence is 17 residues long. CDR3 amino acids: CASSPYPSGGSYNEQFF. CDR3 coding DNA: TGTGCCAGCAGCCCCTACCCTTCTGGGGGTTCCTACAATGAGCAGTTCTTC.

This clonotype came up many times. The chain uses TRBV2 and TRBJ2-3; TRBD2 matches 10 bases. CDR1 and CDR2 from the germline V gene are SNHLY and FYNNEI. V shed 4 bases, J shed 2 bases, and the junction held 6 bases outside the gene matches. The CDR3 loop spans 16 amino acids. CDR3 loop: CASSGTSGIYTDTQYF. The CDR3 region has the DNA TGTGCCAGCAGTGGTACTAGCGGGATCTACACAGATACGCAGTATTTT.

This clonotype occurred many times. The rearrangement joins TRBV5-6 to TRBJ2-7; D is unclear. Deletions cut 2 bases from V and 2 bases from J, with 8 bases between. This CDR3 region has 13 residues. CDR1 is SGHDT and CDR2 is YYEEEE in the germline V gene. The CDR3 DNA reads TGTGCCAGCAGCTTCTTATCGGCCTACGAGCAGTACTTC. Protein sequence: CASSFLSAYEQYF.

This clonotype showed up many times. V is TRBV19 and J is TRBJ2-1, with a weak D call TRBD1 (6 bases). Germline assignment: CDR1 LNHDA and CDR2 SQIVND (reference sequence). The CDR3 spans 15 residues. Trimming removed 7 bases from V and 4 bases from J, with 17 bases in between. CDR3 in amino acids: CASKAVTGSYNEQFF. CDR3 in DNA: TGTGCCAGTAAAGCTGTCACAGGGTCTTACAATGAGCAGTTCTTC.

This clonotype was seen repeatedly, ten times or more. The chain carries TRBV10-3 and TRBJ2-1, with 10 bases identical to TRBD2. The V gene's germline CDR1 is ENHRY and CDR2 SYGVKD. With V trimmed by 6 bases and J by 7 bases, 3 bases remained unmatched. The CDR3 contains 13 residues. The CDR3 sequence is CAISSGGANEQFF. In DNA form, the CDR3 reads TGTGCCATCAGCAGCGGGGGGGCTAATGAGCAGTTCTTC.

This clonotype was counted at least ten times. The V call is TRBV3-1, the J call TRBJ2-3, with 8 bases fitting TRBD2. CDR3 length: 13 amino acids. Per germline, CDR1 LGHDT and CDR2 YNNKEL (reference sequence). V shed 5 bases and J 6 bases; nucleotides not matched to a gene: 4. CDR3 region: CASSLAGYDTQYF. The CDR3 DNA sequence: TGTGCCAGCAGCTTAGCGGGGTACGATACGCAGTATTTT.

V gene TRBV4-1 combines with J gene TRBJ1-4; TRBD1 aligns across 8 bases. The CDR3 covers 15 residues. V shed 5 bases and J 3 bases; nucleotides not matched to a gene: 5. Germline assignment: CDR1 MGHRA and CDR2 YSYEKL. The CDR3 nucleotides are TGCGCCAGCAGCTCAAGACAGGGGCCTAATGAAAAACTGTTTTTT. This sequence encodes CASSSRQGPNEKLFF.

The gene calls are TRBV12-3 or TRBV12-4 and TRBJ1-5; D unclear. The CDR3 has 18 residues. Trimming cost V 5 bases and J 0 bases, with 20 bases left between them. The CDR3 nucleotides are TGTGCCAGCAGTCCCAACCCGAGGGTAGGCCATAGCAATCAGCCCCAGCATTTT. Protein sequence: CASSPNPRVGHSNQPQHF.

This clonotype has just a few counts. The junction shows a germline mismatch at one end, possibly a read error. This chain joins TRBV7-7 and TRBJ2-1, with a tentative D call TRBD2 (5 bases). Germline V lookup: CDR1 SSHAT, CDR2 FNYEAQ (reference sequence). The CDR3 totals 14 residues. Here the CDR3 reads CASSPSGSSNEQFF. CDR3 nucleotide sequence: TGTGCTAGCAGCCCCTCGGGGTCATCCAATGAGCAGTTCTTC.

The chain employs TRBV28 and TRBJ2-7, with D perhaps matching TRBD1 (6 bases). V was clipped by 5 bases and J by 6 bases, with 20 bases between them. This CDR3 is built from 15 residues. CDR1 is MDHEN and CDR2 is SYDVKM in the germline V gene. The CDR3, as DNA: TGTGCCAGCAGTATTACGAGGGTCGTGGACAGCGAGCAGTACTTC. Translation gives CASSITRVVDSEQYF. Using reference TRBV28 and TRBJ2-7 for the parts outside the CDR3, the full variable domain is DVKVTQSSRYLVKRTGEKVFLECVQDMDHENMFWYRQDPGLGLRLIYFSYDVKMKEKGDIPEGYSVSREKKERFSLILESASTNQTSMYLCASSITRVVDSEQYFGPGTRLTVT.

The CDR3 DNA is TGTGCCAGCAGCTCGAGTCCAGGGGGGGATTCACCCCTCCACTTT. It specifies CASSSSPGGDSPLHF. V and J are TRBV7-6 and TRBJ1-6, with 7 bases matching TRBD1. Losses at the gene ends were 4 bases for V and 8 bases for J; bases not matched to a gene: 8. The germline V gene has CDR1 SGHVS and CDR2 FNYEAQ. The CDR3 has 15 amino acids.

This clonotype has ten or more counts. The rearrangement joins TRBV12-3 or TRBV12-4 to TRBJ1-5, with TRBD1 as a possible D gene (6 bases). This CDR3 has 13 amino acids. Between the trimmed V and J ends, which lost 3 bases and 7 bases, there was a span of 10 bases. CDR3 sequence (DNA): TGTGCCAGCAGTTTTGGACAGACCCAGCCCCAGCATTTT. Protein product: CASSFGQTQPQHF.

About this clonotype: This could be a read error, since a much larger clone is one nucleotide away. This chain joins TRBV7-9 and TRBJ2-7; 15 nucleotides match TRBD2. The CDR3 is 16 amino acids. Germline CDR1 reads SEHNR; CDR2 reads FQNEAQ (reference sequence). CDR3 sequence (DNA): TGTGCCAGCAGCATCGGGACTAGCGGGAGGAGTTACGAGCAGTGCTTC. Translating gives CASSIGTSGRSYEQCF.

This clonotype showed up many times. The V and J genes are TRBV5-6 and TRBJ2-1; TRBD1 might be the D (6 bases). CDR1 and CDR2 (germline): SGHDT, YYEEEE. V lost 1 base and J 8 bases, leaving 19 bases between the germline ends. CDR3 size: 16 residues. CDR3 in DNA: TGTGCCAGCAGCTTGTTGAGGGGGAGATTAATGGATGAGCAGTTCTTC. This sequence encodes CASSLLRGRLMDEQFF.

This clonotype has a count of ten or more. The chain is built from TRBV30 and TRBJ2-3; possible D gene TRBD2, 6 bases. Trimming took off 1 base at V and 4 bases at J, with 12 bases between the two ends. CDR1 and CDR2 from the germline V gene are GTSNPN and SVGIG (reference sequence). The CDR3 covers 14 residues. Here the CDR3 DNA reads TGTGCCTGGAGTGCTGGGGGGTTCGCAGATACGCAGTATTTT. Encoded protein: CAWSAGGFADTQYF.

This rearrangement joins TRBV5-6 to TRBJ1-2, with D hard to call. Per the germline V gene, CDR1 is SGHDT and CDR2 is YYEEEE. The CDR3 runs 13 residues. Trimming removed 4 bases from V and 1 base from J, with 8 bases in between. The CDR3 nucleotides are TGTGCCAGCAGCCGGGCCAATAACTATGGCTACACCTTC. This gives the protein CASSRANNYGYTF.

This clonotype was recorded many times. The CDR3 nucleotides read TGTGCCAGCTCACCATCAATAGACTATGGCTACACCTTC. Translation gives CASSPSIDYGYTF. This chain links TRBV18 with TRBJ1-2; no reliable D call. The ends were cut back, 2 bases at V and 3 bases at J, with 7 bases in the middle. Germline-derived CDR1 and CDR2 are KGHSH and LQKENI. This CDR3 contains 13 residues.

This clonotype was seen repeatedly, ten times or more. The chain recombines TRBV6-6 with TRBJ2-4, with a weak D call TRBD2 (7 bases). CDR3 size: 17 residues. Trimming removed 2 bases at V and 0 bases at J, with 14 bases between. Germline V gene data show CDR1 as MNHNY and CDR2 as SVGAGI (reference sequence). The chain's CDR3 is CASSYTGGGEAKNIQYF. CDR3 nucleotides: TGTGCCAGCAGTTACACCGGAGGGGGGGAAGCCAAAAACATTCAGTACTTC.

This clonotype was recorded many times. The chain joins TRBV20-1 to TRBJ2-1; 10 positions agree with TRBD2. The V segment lost 6 bases and the J segment 5 bases; nucleotides outside the gene matches: 4. The CDR3 is 13 amino acids. The V gene's germline CDR1 is DFQATT and CDR2 SNEGSKA (reference sequence). CDR3 DNA: TGCAGTGCCTTACTAGCGGGGAACAATGAGCAGTTCTTC. As protein: CSALLAGNNEQFF.

This rearrangement joins TRBV20-1 to TRBJ1-2; possibly TRBD1 for D (6 bases). V was shortened by 1 base and J by 2 bases, with 11 bases between the two germline ends. Germline V gene data show CDR1 as DFQATT and CDR2 as SNEGSKA (reference sequence). The CDR3 contains 14 residues. CDR3 region: CSARGQAGNYGYTF. The CDR3 DNA is TGCAGTGCTAGAGGACAGGCAGGAAACTATGGCTACACCTTC.

This clonotype was picked up many times. The chain couples TRBV9 to TRBJ2-3; TRBD1 aligns across 10 bases. This CDR3 is 17 amino acids long. J was trimmed by 2 bases and V by 1 base; bases with no gene match: 7. The V gene's germline CDR1 is SGDLS and CDR2 YYNGEE. Here the CDR3 DNA reads TGTGCCAGCAGCGTACCCGGGACAGGGGAGCCCACAGATACGCAGTATTTT. Residues: CASSVPGTGEPTDTQYF.

The chain links TRBV28 to TRBJ2-3; 11 nucleotides align to TRBD2. V gave up 2 bases and J gave up 2 bases; unmatched junction bases: 9. Germline V lookup: CDR1 MDHEN, CDR2 SYDVKM. The CDR3 is 18 residues long. The CDR3 here is CASSLILILAGATDTQYF. In DNA, the CDR3 is TGTGCCAGCAGTTTAATATTGATACTAGCGGGGGCCACAGATACGCAGTATTTT.

In the case of this clonotype: The DNA is left out, because the CDR3 cannot be placed on it with certainty; the CDR3 is given as TCRdb lists it. This CDR3 is CASTNQTSMYLCASSLQGGEKLFF. The chain has TRBV5-1 and TRBJ1-4; whether TRBD1, the table's D call, matches the DNA was not checked. A total of 24 residues make up the CDR3, ends included. CDR1 and CDR2 from the germline V gene are SGHRS and YFSETQ.

The chain recombines TRBV3-1 with TRBJ1-6; TRBD1 aligns across 11 bases. With V trimmed by 3 bases and J by 7 bases, 5 bases remained unmatched. The CDR3 is made up of 16 amino acids. Germline-derived CDR1 and CDR2 are LGHDT and YNNKEL (reference sequence). The CDR3 nucleotides read TGTGCCAGCAGCCACGGGACAGGGGGAATAAATTCACCCCTCCACTTT. Translated, it gives CASSHGTGGINSPLHF.

Ten or more counts support this clonotype. This chain joins TRBV25-1 and TRBJ1-1; D is perhaps TRBD1 (5 bases). The CDR3 totals 11 residues. Germline assignment: CDR1 MGHDK and CDR2 SYGVNS. Trimming stripped 6 bases from V and 11 bases from J, with 13 bases between. Written as DNA, the CDR3 is TGTGCCAGCAGGGCCCTGGGGGGTGCTTTCTTT. It encodes CASRALGGAFF.

With regard to this clonotype: One end of the junction fails to match germline, which may point to a read error. The CDR3, as DNA: TGTGCCAGCAGCTTGGGGCGCAATGAGCGGTTCTTC. Protein product: CASSLGRNERFF. The rearrangement joins TRBV12-3 or TRBV12-4 to TRBJ2-1, with D possibly being TRBD1 (5 bases). This CDR3 comprises 12 residues.

This clonotype was detected ten times or more. The CDR3 nucleotides are TGTGCCAGCAGCCAAGAAGCGCCCATGGACTACAATGAGCAGTTCTTC. Encoded protein: CASSQEAPMDYNEQFF. The chain joins TRBV14 to TRBJ2-1; D is unclear. The CDR3 runs to 16 residues. CDR1 and CDR2 (germline): SGHDN, FVKESK. Trimming took 0 bases from V and 3 from J, leaving 12 bases between them.